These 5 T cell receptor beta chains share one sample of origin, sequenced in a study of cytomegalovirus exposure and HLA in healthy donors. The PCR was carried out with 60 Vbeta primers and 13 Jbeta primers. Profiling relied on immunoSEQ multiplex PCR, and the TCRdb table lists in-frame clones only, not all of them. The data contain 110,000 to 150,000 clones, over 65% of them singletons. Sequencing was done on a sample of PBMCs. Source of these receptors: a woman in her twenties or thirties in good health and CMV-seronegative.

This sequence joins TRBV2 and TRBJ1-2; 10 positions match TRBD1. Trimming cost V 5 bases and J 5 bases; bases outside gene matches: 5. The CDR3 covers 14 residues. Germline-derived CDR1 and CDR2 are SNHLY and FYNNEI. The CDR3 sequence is CASSPGTGAYGYTF. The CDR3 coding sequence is TGTGCCAGCAGTCCCGGGACAGGGGCATATGGCTACACCTTC.

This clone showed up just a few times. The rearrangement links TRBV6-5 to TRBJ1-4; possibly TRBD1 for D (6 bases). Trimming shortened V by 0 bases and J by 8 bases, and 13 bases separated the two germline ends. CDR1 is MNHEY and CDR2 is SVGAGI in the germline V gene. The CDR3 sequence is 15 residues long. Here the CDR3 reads CASSYSVQGREKLFF. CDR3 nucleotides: TGTGCCAGCAGTTACTCGGTGCAGGGGCGGGAAAAACTGTTTTTT.

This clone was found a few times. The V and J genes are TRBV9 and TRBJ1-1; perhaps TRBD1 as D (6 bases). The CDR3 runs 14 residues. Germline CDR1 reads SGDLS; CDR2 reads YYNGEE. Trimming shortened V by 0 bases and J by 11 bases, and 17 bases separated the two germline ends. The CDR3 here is CASSVGGDRTGAFF. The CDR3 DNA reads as TGTGCCAGCAGCGTAGGTGGAGACAGGACGGGGGCTTTCTTT. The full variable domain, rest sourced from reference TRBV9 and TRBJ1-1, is DSGVTQTPKHLITATGQRVTLRCSPRSGDLSVYWYQQSLDQGLQFLIQYYNGEERAKGNILERFSAQQFPDLHSELNLSSLELGDSALYFCASSVGGDRTGAFFGQGTRLTVV.

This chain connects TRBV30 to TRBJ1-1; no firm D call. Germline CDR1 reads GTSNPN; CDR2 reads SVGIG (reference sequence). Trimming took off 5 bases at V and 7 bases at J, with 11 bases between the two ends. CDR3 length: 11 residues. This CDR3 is CAWARQHEAFF. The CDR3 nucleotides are TGTGCCTGGGCCCGACAACATGAAGCTTTCTTT.

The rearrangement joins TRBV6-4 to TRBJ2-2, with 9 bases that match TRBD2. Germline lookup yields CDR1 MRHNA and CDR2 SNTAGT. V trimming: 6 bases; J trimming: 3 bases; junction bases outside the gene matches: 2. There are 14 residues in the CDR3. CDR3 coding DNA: TGTGCCAGCAGCGCTAGCGGGGACACCGGGGAGCTGTTTTTT. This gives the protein CASSASGDTGELFF.